The 7 T cell receptor beta chains below were found in one sample sequenced in a study of PD-1 blockade in classical Hodgkin lymphoma. Libraries were prepared by immunoSEQ multiplex PCR; TCRdb keeps only in-frame clonotypes and omits some of them. The sample includes 35,000 to 50,000 clones, under 75% of them seen just once. In every patient, relapse followed autologous stem cell transplantation, while exposure to brentuximab vedotin differed. The source was peripheral blood mononuclear cells (PBMCs), collected before the second cycle of nivolumab. The receptors here all came from a human donor with classical Hodgkin lymphoma.

As concerns this clone: Different DNA sequences within this sample yield the same CDR3. The chain couples TRBV25-1 to TRBJ1-1; D gene ambiguous. Germline loops: CDR1 MGHDK, CDR2 SYGVNS. The CDR3 has 14 amino acids. Trimming left V 0 bases short and J 3 bases short, with 8 bases between. The CDR3 DNA sequence: TGTGCCAGCAGTGAATACACTGACTACACTGAAGCTTTCTTT. Its translation: CASSEYTDYTEAFF.

This clone was seen just once. The J gene is TRBJ1-2, the V gene TRBV19; maybe TRBD1 (5 bases). V was clipped by 5 bases and J by 7 bases, with 14 bases between them. The CDR3 has 13 amino acids. CDR1 and CDR2 from the germline V gene are LNHDA and SQIVND (reference sequence). CDR3 loop: CASSRSGIGGYTF. The CDR3 DNA is TGTGCCAGTAGTCGCTCAGGGATAGGTGGCTACACCTTC.

The genes are TRBV5-4 and TRBJ1-4; TRBD1 is a possible D gene (6 bases). Germline V CDR1 and CDR2: SGHNT, YYREEE (reference sequence). V was shortened by 3 bases and J by 10 bases, with 22 bases between the two germline ends. The CDR3 runs 16 residues. This CDR3 reads CASSSTQGQPMGKLFF. The DNA for the CDR3 is TGTGCCAGCAGCTCCACCCAAGGACAGCCCATGGGAAAACTGTTTTTT.

This clone has only a few counts. V gene TRBV5-1 combines with J gene TRBJ2-2, with D uncertain. Looked up from germline, CDR1 is SGHRS and CDR2 is YFSETQ. The CDR3 runs to 15 residues. V gave up 4 bases and J gave up 3 bases, with 13 bases separating them. The CDR3 reads CASSLYKTDTGELFF. CDR3 DNA sequence: TGCGCCAGCAGCCTCTACAAAACCGACACCGGGGAGCTGTTTTTT. Full variable domain (remainder filled in from reference TRBV5-1 and TRBJ2-2): KAGVTQTPRYLIKTRGQQVTLSCSPISGHRSVSWYQQTPGQGLQFLFEYFSETQRNKGNFPGRFSGRQFSNSRSEMNVSTLELGDSALYLCASSLYKTDTGELFFGEGSRLTVL.

This chain joins TRBV28 and TRBJ2-5; TRBD2 agrees at 9 bases. The V segment lost 2 bases and the J segment 5 bases; nucleotides outside the gene matches: 3. This CDR3 region has 14 residues. The germline CDR1 and CDR2 sequences are MDHEN and SYDVKM. CDR3 in DNA: TGTGCCAGCAGTTTAGGGCGGGGGGGTGAGACCCAGTACTTC. This encodes CASSLGRGGETQYF.

The chain recombines TRBV9 with TRBJ1-6; TRBD1 matches 8 bases. The J segment lost 10 bases and the V segment lost 3 bases, leaving 3 bases of the junction unmatched. Germline lookup yields CDR1 SGDLS and CDR2 YYNGEE. The CDR3 loop spans 13 amino acids. Here the CDR3 DNA reads TGTGCCAGCAGCGGAGGACAGGGATCACCCCTCCACTTT. Its translation: CASSGGQGSPLHF.

The sample holds a few counts of this clone. The chain's CDR3 is CASSRTWDTQYF. The CDR3 bases are TGTGCCAGTAGTAGGACCTGGGATACGCAGTATTTT. The rearrangement uses TRBV19 and TRBJ2-3; no reliable D call. V was shortened by 4 bases and J by 6 bases, with 8 bases between the two germline ends. This CDR3 comprises 12 residues. Germline CDR1 and CDR2: LNHDA and SQIVND (reference sequence).